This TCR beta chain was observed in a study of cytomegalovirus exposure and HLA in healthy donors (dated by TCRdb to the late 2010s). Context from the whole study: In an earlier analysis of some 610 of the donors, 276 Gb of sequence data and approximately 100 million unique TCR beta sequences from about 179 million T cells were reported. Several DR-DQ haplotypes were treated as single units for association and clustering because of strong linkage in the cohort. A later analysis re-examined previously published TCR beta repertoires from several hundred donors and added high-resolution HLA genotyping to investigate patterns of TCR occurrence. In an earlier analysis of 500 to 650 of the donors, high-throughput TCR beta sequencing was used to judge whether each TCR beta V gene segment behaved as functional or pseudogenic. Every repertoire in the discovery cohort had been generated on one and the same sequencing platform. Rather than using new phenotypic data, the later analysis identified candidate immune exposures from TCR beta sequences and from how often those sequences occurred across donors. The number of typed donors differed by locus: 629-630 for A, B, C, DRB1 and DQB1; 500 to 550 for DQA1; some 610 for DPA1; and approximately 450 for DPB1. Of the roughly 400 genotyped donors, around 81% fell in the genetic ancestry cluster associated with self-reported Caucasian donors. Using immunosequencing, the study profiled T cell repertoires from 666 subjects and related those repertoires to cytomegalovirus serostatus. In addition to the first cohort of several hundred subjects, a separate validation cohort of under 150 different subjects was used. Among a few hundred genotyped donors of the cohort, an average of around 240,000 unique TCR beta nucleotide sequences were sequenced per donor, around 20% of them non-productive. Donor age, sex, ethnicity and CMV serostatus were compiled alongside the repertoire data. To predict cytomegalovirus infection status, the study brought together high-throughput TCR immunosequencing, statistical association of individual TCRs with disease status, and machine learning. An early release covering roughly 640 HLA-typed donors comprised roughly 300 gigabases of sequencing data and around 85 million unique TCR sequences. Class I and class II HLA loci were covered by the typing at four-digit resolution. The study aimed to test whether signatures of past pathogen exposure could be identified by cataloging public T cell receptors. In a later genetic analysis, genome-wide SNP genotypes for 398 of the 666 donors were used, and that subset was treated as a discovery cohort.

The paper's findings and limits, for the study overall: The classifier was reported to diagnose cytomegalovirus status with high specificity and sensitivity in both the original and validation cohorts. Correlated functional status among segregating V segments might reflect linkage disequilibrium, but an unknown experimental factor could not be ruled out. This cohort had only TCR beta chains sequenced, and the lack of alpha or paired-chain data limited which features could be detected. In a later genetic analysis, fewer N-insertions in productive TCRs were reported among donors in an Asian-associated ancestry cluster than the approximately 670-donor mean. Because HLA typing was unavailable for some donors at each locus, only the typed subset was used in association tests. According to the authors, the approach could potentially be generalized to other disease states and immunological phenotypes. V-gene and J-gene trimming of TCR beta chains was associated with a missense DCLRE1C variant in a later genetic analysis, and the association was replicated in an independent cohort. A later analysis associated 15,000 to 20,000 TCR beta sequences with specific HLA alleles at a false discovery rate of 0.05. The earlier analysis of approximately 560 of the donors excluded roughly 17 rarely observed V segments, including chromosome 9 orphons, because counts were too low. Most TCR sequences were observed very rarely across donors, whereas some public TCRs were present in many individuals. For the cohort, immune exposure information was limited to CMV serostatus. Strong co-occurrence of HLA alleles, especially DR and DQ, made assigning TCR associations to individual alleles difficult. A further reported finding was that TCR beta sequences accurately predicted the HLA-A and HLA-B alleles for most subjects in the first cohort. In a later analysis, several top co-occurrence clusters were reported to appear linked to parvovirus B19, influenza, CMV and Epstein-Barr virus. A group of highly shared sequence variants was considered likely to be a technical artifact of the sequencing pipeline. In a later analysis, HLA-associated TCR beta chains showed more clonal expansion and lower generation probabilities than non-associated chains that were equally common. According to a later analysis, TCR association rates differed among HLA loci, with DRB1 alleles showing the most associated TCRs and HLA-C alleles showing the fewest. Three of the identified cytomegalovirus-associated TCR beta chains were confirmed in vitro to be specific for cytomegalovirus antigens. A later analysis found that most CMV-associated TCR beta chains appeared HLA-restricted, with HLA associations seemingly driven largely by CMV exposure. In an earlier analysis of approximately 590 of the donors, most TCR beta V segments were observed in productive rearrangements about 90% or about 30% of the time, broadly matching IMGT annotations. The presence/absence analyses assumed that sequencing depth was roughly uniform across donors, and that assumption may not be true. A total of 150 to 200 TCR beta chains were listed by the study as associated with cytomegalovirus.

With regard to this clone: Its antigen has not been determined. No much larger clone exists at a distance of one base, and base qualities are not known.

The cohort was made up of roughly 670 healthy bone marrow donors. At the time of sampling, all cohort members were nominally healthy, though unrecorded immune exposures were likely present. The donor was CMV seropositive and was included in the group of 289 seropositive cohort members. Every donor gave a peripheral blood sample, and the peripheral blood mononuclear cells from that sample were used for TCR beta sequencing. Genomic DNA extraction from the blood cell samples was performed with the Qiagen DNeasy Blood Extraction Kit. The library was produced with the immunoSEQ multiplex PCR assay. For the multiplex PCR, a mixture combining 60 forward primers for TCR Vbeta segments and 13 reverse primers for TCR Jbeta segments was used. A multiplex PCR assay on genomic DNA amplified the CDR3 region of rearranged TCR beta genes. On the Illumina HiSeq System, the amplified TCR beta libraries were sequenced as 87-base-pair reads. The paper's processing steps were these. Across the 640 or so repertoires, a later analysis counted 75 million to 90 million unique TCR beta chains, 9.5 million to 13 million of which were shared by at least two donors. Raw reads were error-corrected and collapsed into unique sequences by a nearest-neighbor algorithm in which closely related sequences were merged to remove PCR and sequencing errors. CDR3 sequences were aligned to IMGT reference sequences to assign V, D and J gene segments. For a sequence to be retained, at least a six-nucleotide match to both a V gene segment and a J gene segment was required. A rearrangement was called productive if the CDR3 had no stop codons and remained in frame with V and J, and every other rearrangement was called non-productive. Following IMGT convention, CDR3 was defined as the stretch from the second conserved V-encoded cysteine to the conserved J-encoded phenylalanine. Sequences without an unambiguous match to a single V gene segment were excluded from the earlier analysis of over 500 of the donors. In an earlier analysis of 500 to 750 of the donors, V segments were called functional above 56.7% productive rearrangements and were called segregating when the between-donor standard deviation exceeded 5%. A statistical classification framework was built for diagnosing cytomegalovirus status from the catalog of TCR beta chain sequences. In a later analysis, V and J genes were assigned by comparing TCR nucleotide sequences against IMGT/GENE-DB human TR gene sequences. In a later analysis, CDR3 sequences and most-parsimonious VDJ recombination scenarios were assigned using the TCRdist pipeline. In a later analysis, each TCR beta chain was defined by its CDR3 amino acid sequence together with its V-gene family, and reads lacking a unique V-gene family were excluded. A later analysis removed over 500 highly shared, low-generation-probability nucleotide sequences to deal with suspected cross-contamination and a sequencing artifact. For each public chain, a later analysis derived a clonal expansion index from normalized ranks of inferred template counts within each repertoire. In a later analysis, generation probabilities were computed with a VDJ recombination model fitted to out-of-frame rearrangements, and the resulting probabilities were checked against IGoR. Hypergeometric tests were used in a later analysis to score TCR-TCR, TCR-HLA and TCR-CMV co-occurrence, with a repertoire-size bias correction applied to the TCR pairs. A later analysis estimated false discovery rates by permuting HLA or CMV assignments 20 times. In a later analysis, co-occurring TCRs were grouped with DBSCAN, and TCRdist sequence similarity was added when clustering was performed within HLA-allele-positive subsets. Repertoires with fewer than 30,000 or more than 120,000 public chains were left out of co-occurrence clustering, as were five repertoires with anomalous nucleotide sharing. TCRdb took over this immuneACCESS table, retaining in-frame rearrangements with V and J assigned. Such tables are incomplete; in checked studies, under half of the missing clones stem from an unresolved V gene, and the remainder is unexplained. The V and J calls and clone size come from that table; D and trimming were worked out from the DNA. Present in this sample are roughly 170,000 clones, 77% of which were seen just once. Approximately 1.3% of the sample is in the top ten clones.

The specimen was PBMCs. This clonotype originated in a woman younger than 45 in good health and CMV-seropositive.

CDR3 sequence: CASSYQREVYNEQFF. The bases read TGTGCCAGCAGCTACCAGCGGGAGGTTTACAATGAGCAGTTCTTC. The chain uses TRBV11-2 and TRBJ2-1; 9 junctional bases match TRBD2. Via the germline V gene, CDR1 is SGHAT and CDR2 FQNNGV. From the cysteine up to the phenylalanine, the CDR3 has a length of 15 residues. Of all the DNA, just the CDR3 is kept, 45 bases in frame from base 1. Trimming takes 4 bases off V and 4 bases off J; junction bases not matched to a gene: 5.